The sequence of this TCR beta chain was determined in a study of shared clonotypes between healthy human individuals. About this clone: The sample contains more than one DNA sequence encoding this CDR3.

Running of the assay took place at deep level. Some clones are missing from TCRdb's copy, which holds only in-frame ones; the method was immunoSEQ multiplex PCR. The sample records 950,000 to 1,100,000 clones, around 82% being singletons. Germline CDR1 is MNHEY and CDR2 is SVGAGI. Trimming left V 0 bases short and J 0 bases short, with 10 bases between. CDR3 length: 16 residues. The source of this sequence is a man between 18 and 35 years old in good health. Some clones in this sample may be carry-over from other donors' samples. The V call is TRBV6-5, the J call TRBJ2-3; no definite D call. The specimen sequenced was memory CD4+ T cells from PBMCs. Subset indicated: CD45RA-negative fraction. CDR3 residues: CASSYSGRISTDTQYF. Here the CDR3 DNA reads TGTGCCAGCAGTTACTCAGGACGGATAAGCACAGATACGCAGTATTTT.